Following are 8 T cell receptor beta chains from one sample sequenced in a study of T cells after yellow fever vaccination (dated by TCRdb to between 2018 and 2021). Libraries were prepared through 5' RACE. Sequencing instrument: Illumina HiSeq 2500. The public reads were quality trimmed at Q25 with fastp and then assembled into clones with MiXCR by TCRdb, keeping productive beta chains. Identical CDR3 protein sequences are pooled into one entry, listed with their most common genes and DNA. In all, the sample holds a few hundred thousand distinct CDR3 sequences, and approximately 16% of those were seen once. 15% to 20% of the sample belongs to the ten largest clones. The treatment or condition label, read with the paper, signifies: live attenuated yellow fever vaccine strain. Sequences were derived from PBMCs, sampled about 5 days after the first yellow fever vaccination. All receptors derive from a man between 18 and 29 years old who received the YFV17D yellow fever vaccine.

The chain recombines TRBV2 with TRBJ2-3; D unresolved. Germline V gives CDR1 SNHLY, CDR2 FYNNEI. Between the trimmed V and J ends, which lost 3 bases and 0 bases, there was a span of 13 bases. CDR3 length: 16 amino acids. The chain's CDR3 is CASSDLREASTDTQYF. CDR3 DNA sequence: TGTGCCAGCAGTGATCTGCGCGAAGCTAGCACAGATACGCAGTATTTT.

The CDR3 DNA reads TGTGCCAGCAGTTACTCGGGGGGAGTCTCCCTCTACGAGCAGTACTTC. It yields the protein CASSYSGGVSLYEQYF. The chain couples TRBV6-5 to TRBJ2-7, with D perhaps matching TRBD2 (6 bases). The germline CDR1 and CDR2 sequences are MNHEY and SVGAGI. The length of the CDR3 is 16 residues. V lost 0 bases and J 3 bases, leaving 15 bases between the germline ends.

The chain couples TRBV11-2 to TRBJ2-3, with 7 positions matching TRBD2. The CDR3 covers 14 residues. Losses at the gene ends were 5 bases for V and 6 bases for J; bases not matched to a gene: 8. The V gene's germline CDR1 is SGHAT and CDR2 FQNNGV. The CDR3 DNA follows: TGTGCCAGCAGCCAGGGACTACGGTCTGATACGCAGTATTTT. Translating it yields CASSQGLRSDTQYF.

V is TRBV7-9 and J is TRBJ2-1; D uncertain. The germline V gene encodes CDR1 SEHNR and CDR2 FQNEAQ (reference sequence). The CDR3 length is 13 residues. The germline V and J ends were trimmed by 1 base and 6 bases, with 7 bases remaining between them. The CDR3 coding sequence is TGTGCCAGCAGCTTAGACGGCCCCAATGAGCAGTTCTTC. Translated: CASSLDGPNEQFF.

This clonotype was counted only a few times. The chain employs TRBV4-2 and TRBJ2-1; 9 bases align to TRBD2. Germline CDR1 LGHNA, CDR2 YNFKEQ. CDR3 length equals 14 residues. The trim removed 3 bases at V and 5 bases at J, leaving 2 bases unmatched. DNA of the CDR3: TGTGCCAGCAGCCAGGGCGGGGGGGACAATGAGCAGTTCTTC. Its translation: CASSQGGGDNEQFF.

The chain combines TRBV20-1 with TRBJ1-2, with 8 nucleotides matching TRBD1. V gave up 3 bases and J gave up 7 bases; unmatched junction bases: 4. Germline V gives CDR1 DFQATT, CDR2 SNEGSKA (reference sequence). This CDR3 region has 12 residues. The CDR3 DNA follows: TGCAGTGCTAGTAACAGGGGGTCTGGCTACACCTTC. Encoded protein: CSASNRGSGYTF.

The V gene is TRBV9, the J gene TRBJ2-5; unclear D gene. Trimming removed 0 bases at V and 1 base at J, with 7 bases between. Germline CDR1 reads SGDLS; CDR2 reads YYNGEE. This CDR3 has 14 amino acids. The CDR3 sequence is CASSVDGLQETQYF. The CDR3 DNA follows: TGTGCCAGCAGCGTAGACGGGCTCCAAGAGACCCAGTACTTC.

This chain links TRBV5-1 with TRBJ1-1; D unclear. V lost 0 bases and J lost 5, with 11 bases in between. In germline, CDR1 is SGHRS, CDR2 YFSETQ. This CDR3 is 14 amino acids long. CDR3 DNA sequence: TGCGCCAGCAGCTTGGCCCCGTCGGGAACTGAAGCTTTCTTT. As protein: CASSLAPSGTEAFF.